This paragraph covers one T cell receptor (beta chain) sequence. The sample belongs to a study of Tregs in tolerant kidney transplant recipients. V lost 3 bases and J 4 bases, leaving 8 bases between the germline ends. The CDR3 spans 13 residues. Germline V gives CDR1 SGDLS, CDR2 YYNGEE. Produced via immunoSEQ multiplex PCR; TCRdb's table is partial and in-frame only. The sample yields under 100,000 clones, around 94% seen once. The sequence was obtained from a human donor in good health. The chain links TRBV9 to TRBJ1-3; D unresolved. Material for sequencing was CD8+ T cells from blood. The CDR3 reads CASSEEGGNTIYF. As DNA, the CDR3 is TGTGCCAGCAGCGAGGAAGGGGGAAACACCATATATTTT.